This TCR beta chain was sequenced for a study of early T cells in non-severe SARS-CoV-2 infection. Individual cDNA molecules were tagged with unique molecular identifiers. Each CDR3 protein is one row after TCRdb ran MiXCR on the 5' RACE reads. The profile shows roughly 70,000 distinct CDR3 sequences, around 20% of them singletons. Trimming pared 1 base from V and 2 bases from J, leaving 7 bases between. Per germline, CDR1 SGHTA and CDR2 FQGNSA. The CDR3 is made up of 14 amino acids. This sequence joins TRBV7-2 and TRBJ2-3; D remains ambiguous. Specimen: whole blood, collected at baseline. This sequence originates from an adult who was a healthcare worker with PCR-confirmed SARS-CoV-2 infection or an uninfected control (not recorded which). As DNA, the CDR3 is TGTGCCAGCAGCTTAGGTCTAGTCACAGATACGCAGTATTTT. It is translated as CASSLGLVTDTQYF.